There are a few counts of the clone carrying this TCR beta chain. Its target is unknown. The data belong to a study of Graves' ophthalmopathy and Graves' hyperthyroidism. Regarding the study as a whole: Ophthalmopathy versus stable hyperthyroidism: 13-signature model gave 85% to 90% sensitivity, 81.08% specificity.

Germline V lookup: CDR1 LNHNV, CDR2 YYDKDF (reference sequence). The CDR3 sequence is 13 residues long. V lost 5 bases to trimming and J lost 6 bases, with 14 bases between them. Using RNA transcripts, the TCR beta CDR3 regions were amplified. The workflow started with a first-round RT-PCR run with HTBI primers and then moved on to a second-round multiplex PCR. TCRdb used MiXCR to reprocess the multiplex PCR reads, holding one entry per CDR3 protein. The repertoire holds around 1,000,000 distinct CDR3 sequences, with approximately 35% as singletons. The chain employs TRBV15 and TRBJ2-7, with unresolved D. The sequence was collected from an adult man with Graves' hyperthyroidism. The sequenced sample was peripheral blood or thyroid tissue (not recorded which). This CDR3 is CATSGPEKSEQYF. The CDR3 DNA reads TGTGCCACCAGCGGCCCAGAGAAATCCGAGCAGTACTTC.